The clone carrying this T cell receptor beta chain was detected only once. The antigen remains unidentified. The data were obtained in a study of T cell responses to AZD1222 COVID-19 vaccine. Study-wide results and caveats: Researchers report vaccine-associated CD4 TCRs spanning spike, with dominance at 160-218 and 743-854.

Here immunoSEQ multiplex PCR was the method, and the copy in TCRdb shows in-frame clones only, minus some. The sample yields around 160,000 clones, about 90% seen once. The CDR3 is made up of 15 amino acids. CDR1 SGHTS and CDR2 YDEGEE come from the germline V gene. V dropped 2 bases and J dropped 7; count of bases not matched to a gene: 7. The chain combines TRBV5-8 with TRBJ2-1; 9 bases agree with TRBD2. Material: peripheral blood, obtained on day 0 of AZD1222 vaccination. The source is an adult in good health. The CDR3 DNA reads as TGTGCCAGCAGCTTATTAGCGGGAGTGGTGAATGAGCAGTTCTTC. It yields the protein CASSLLAGVVNEQFF. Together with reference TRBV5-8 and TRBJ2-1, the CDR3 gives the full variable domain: EAGVTQSPTHLIKTRGQQATLRCSPISGHTSVYWYQQALGLGLQFLLWYDEGEERNRGNFPPRFSGRQFPNYSSELNVNALELEDSALYLCASSLLAGVVNEQFFGPGTRLTVL.